This TCR beta chain was sequenced during a study of beta chain features in type 1 diabetes. Staining for CD45RO/CCR7/CD25/CD127/CD95/CD27 allowed sorting of CD4+ naive, central memory, regulatory and stem cell-like memory cells. As to this clone: Antigen: not known.

Study-wide results and limits: Significant though moderate, a shortening of TCRB CDR3s appeared in all four CD4+ subsets of Type 1 diabetes patients.

Trimming stripped 3 bases from V and 8 bases from J, with 14 bases between. The CDR3 length is 14 residues. Germline V gene sequence: CDR1 LNHDA, CDR2 SQIVND (reference sequence). Expressed TCRB transcripts got sequenced, as all isolated RNA was reverse transcribed. TCRdb's copy holds only in-frame clones and misses some; the assay was immunoSEQ multiplex PCR. The data show a few hundred thousand clones, roughly 14% seen once. Source material: naive CD4+ T cells from blood. The TCR comes from a young woman with type 1 diabetes. V usage is TRBV19 and J usage is TRBJ2-1; a possible D gene is TRBD2 (5 bases). The chain's CDR3 is CASSISEPRDEQFF. The CDR3 region has the DNA TGTGCCAGTAGTATTTCTGAGCCGAGGGATGAGCAGTTCTTC.